The TCR beta chain described here comes from a study of shared clonotypes between healthy human individuals. Study in general: The cohort had a couple of women and three men, ages 18 to 49.

Findings and limits, study-wide: Only blood was sampled; tissue repertoires likely differ.

Germline V CDR1 and CDR2: SGHRS, YFSETQ. With 0 bases removed from V and 2 bases from J, the gap between germline ends came to 9 bases. CDR3 length equals 14 residues. It was across several immunoSEQ plates that each subset's genomic DNA was evenly split. How the authors handled the data: Junction-only sequences produced by ImmunoSEQ had no quality scores, so filtering differed. Assay used: immunoSEQ multiplex PCR; TCRdb lists only in-frame clones, some missing. That table is the source of V, J and clone size, and D and trimming were worked out from the DNA. The table includes about 510,000 clones, approximately 85% detected once. This clone showed up just a few times. No antigen is known for it.

This chain uses TRBV5-1 with TRBJ2-7; either TRBD1 or TRBD2 may supply D (6 bases each). Sequenced: PBMCs. The origin of this receptor is a woman in her forties in good health. Some clones in this sample may be carry-over from other donors' samples. The CDR3 reads CASSLEGGAYEQYF. CDR3 DNA sequence: TGCGCCAGCAGCTTGGAGGGGGGCGCCTACGAGCAGTACTTC.